The 8 T cell receptor beta chains presented below share a single source sample, sequenced in a study of T cell changes during pregnancy in multiple sclerosis. The protocol was immunoSEQ multiplex PCR, while the TCRdb copy is restricted to in-frame clones and leaves out a portion. Found here are some 49,000 clones, 85% to 90% of them singletons; the top ten hold over 4%. The sequences come from peripheral blood, collected after pregnancy. The receptor set was obtained from a female donor in good health, enrolled as a control in a pregnancy study.

V is TRBV6-1 and J is TRBJ2-3; TRBD2 agrees at 12 bases. There are 16 residues in the CDR3. Per the germline V gene, CDR1 is MNHNS and CDR2 is SASEGT. Germline trimming cut 3 bases from V and 2 bases from J; bases unmatched to any gene: 3. CDR3 sequence: CASSEGLAGPTDTQYF. In DNA form, the CDR3 reads TGTGCCAGCAGTGAGGGACTAGCGGGTCCCACAGATACGCAGTATTTT.

The chain is built from TRBV13 and TRBJ1-4, with D possibly TRBD1 on 5 matching bases. The germline V gene has CDR1 PRHDT and CDR2 FYEKMQ (reference sequence). The V gene lost 6 bases and the J gene lost 2 bases, with 13 bases spanning the gap. There are 15 residues in the CDR3. The CDR3 coding sequence is TGTGCCAGCAGAGAGGGACTAGCCACTAATGAAAAACTGTTTTTT. It yields the protein CASREGLATNEKLFF.

V and J are TRBV11-2 and TRBJ2-3, with 13 positions matching TRBD2. This CDR3 has 17 amino acids. Germline CDR1 is SGHAT and CDR2 is FQNNGV. The trim removed 4 bases at V and 8 bases at J, leaving 12 bases unmatched. The CDR3 spells CASSSPLGLAGRGTQYF. CDR3 nucleotides: TGTGCCAGCAGCTCGCCGCTGGGACTAGCGGGGCGAGGTACGCAGTATTTT.

CDR3 protein: CASSLGSAYGNTIYF. The CDR3 DNA reads TGTGCCAGCAGCTTAGGAAGCGCCTATGGAAACACCATATATTTT. The rearrangement joins TRBV7-2 to TRBJ1-3, with D unclear. This CDR3 has 15 amino acids. CDR1 is SGHTA and CDR2 is FQGNSA in the germline V gene. With 1 base removed from V and 3 bases from J, the gap between germline ends came to 10 bases.

This chain connects TRBV7-2 to TRBJ2-7, with TRBD2 matching 15 bases. Germline trimming cut 2 bases from V and 2 bases from J; bases unmatched to any gene: 4. There are 17 residues in the CDR3. Germline values: CDR1 SGHTA, CDR2 FQGNSA. The CDR3 loop reads CASSLRTSGRAPYEQYF. The DNA for the CDR3 is TGTGCCAGCAGCTTACGGACTAGCGGGAGGGCCCCCTACGAGCAGTACTTC.

This CDR3 is CASSLSGQALGGYTF. The CDR3 DNA reads as TGTGCCAGCAGCTTATCCGGACAGGCCCTCGGAGGCTACACCTTC. V usage is TRBV7-9 and J usage is TRBJ1-2; 7 nucleotides match TRBD1. Trimming took 2 bases from V and 8 from J; bases not matched to a gene: 11. Germline CDR1 reads SEHNR; CDR2 reads FQNEAQ (reference sequence). The CDR3 is made up of 15 amino acids.

This sequence joins TRBV2 and TRBJ2-5; a weak D match, TRBD1 (5 bases). V was shortened by 7 bases and J by 1 base, with 19 bases between the two germline ends. The CDR3 consists of 16 residues. Germline V gene sequence: CDR1 SNHLY, CDR2 FYNNEI. Here the CDR3 reads CASTVPTLRAQETQYF. The CDR3 nucleotides are TGTGCCAGCACCGTTCCCACACTCAGGGCCCAAGAGACCCAGTACTTC.

The chain is built from TRBV4-1 and TRBJ2-1, with 8 positions matching TRBD2. The V gene's germline CDR1 is MGHRA and CDR2 YSYEKL. The trim removed 0 bases at V and 5 bases at J, leaving 3 bases unmatched. This CDR3 is built from 15 residues. CDR3 coding DNA: TGCGCCAGCAGCCAAGAAGCGGGAGTCGACAATGAGCAGTTCTTC. This encodes CASSQEAGVDNEQFF.